The clone carrying this T cell receptor (beta chain) turned up a few times. Original methodology: Cell counts per sample came from amplifying reference gene primers. Some clones are missing from TCRdb's copy, which holds only in-frame ones; the method was immunoSEQ multiplex PCR. Clonal size and the V and J genes are those of that table, whereas D and trimming came from the DNA. The sample holds 200,000 to 250,000 clones, roughly 86% seen once. This record comes from a study of blood T cell repertoires in COVID-19. Turning to the study itself: PBMCs, B-cell-depleted T cells, or T cells provided the cDNA or gDNA that made up the material.

The CDR3 totals 14 residues. The V gene lost 4 bases and the J gene lost 4 bases, with 14 bases spanning the gap. The V gene's germline CDR1 is SQVTM and CDR2 ANQGSEA. The chain combines TRBV29-1 with TRBJ1-5; a weak D match, TRBD1 (5 bases). The clonotype was recovered from a man between 50 and 59 years old with acute or convalescent COVID-19. Source material: peripheral blood. The CDR3 nucleotides read TGCAGCGTTGCCGAGACAGCGATAAATCAGCCCCAGCATTTT. This gives the protein CSVAETAINQPQHF. Complete variable domain (other parts from reference TRBV29-1 and TRBJ1-5): SAVISQKPSRDICQRGTSLTIQCQVDSQVTMMFWYRQQPGQSLTLIATANQGSEATYESGFVIDKFPISRPNLTFSTLTVSNMSPEDSSIYLCSVAETAINQPQHFGDGTRLSIL.